One and the same sample provided the 6 T cell receptor beta chains below, sequenced in a study of blood T cell repertoires in COVID-19. TCRdb's table, derived via immunoSEQ multiplex PCR, lists solely in-frame clones and lacks some. The table lists under 85,000 clones, 83% of them singletons. Sequences were obtained from peripheral blood. These receptors were collected from a man aged 30-40 years with COVID-19, enrolled during active disease.

In its sample, this clone was seen once. The chain links TRBV7-3 to TRBJ1-1, with D tentatively TRBD1 (5 bases). Germline V gene lookup returns CDR1 SGHTA and CDR2 FQGTGA. The CDR3 covers 12 residues. Trimming removed 5 bases at V and 5 bases at J, with 9 bases between. The CDR3 DNA reads as TGTGCCAGCAGCCACGGGGGGACTGAAGCTTTCTTT. It specifies CASSHGGTEAFF.

The rearrangement joins TRBV3-1 (or the pseudogene TRBV3-2) to TRBJ2-7; TRBD2 agrees at 10 bases. The germline V gene has CDR1 LGHDT and CDR2 YNNKEL (reference sequence). The CDR3 has 15 residues. Trimming took 1 base from V and 4 from J; bases not matched to a gene: 4. The CDR3 sequence: CASSQAASGSYEQYF. CDR3 nucleotide sequence: TGTGCCAGCAGCCAAGCGGCTAGCGGGAGTTACGAGCAGTACTTC.

CDR3 in amino acids: CASSLGSGSETDTQYF. In nucleotides, the CDR3 is TGTGCCAGCAGCTTGGGCAGCGGGAGTGAGACAGATACGCAGTATTTT. V is TRBV11-2 and J is TRBJ2-3, with 8 bases matching TRBD2. Per the germline V gene, CDR1 is SGHAT and CDR2 is FQNNGV. V lost 3 bases, J lost 3 bases, and 8 bases stayed unmatched. The CDR3 has 16 amino acids.

This chain joins TRBV19 and TRBJ1-2; 9 bases are a match to TRBD1. Germline V lookup: CDR1 LNHDA, CDR2 SQIVND (reference sequence). CDR3 length: 15 amino acids. The junction had 7 bases not matched to a gene; V was cut back by 8 bases and J by 0 bases. In DNA form, the CDR3 reads TGTGCCAGTCTTACCCGGGACAGGGCTAACTATGGCTACACCTTC. Protein: CASLTRDRANYGYTF.

The V call is TRBV5-4, the J call TRBJ2-3; D may be TRBD1 (5 bases). Germline lookup yields CDR1 SGHNT and CDR2 YYREEE (reference sequence). The germline V and J ends were trimmed by 5 bases and 5 bases, with 12 bases remaining between them. This CDR3 is 13 amino acids long. The CDR3 coding sequence is TGTGCCAGCAGAGGCAGGGCGGAAGATACGCAGTATTTT. Translating gives CASRGRAEDTQYF.

The gene calls are TRBV5-1 and TRBJ1-1; 7 bases are shared with TRBD1. The CDR3 runs 13 residues. CDR1 is SGHRS and CDR2 is YFSETQ in the germline V gene. J lost 2 bases, V lost 7 bases, and 5 bases had no gene match. The CDR3 sequence: CASYGQANTEAFF. For the CDR3, the DNA is TGCGCCAGCTACGGACAGGCCAACACTGAAGCTTTCTTT.